This note documents a single TCR beta chain sequence. Its antigen is unknown. The primer mix had 60 Vbeta and 13 Jbeta primers. Profiled with immunoSEQ multiplex PCR; TCRdb holds only in-frame clones, not every one. The data contain some 160,000 clones, about three quarters of them singletons. These data are taken from a study of cytomegalovirus exposure and HLA in healthy donors. Study conclusions and caveats: In a later analysis, TCR beta V- and J-gene trimming was associated with a missense DCLRE1C variant. The authors later found TCR association rates varying by HLA locus, with DRB1 most and HLA-C fewest. Serostatus for CMV was the only available immune exposure information. Most of the TCR beta V segments (in an earlier analysis) were productive either about 87% or about 30% of the time.

This CDR3 comprises 16 residues. Trimming cost V 4 bases and J 4 bases; bases outside gene matches: 7. CDR1 is SGHAT and CDR2 is FQNNGV in the germline V gene. Sequenced: PBMCs. This chain uses TRBV11-2 with TRBJ1-6; 7 bases match TRBD1. This TCR was sampled from a man between 35 and 55 years old in good health and CMV-seronegative. CDR3 DNA sequence: TGTGCCAGCAGCTCACAGGGGCATTTGTATAATTCACCCCTCCACTTT. Its protein is CASSSQGHLYNSPLHF.